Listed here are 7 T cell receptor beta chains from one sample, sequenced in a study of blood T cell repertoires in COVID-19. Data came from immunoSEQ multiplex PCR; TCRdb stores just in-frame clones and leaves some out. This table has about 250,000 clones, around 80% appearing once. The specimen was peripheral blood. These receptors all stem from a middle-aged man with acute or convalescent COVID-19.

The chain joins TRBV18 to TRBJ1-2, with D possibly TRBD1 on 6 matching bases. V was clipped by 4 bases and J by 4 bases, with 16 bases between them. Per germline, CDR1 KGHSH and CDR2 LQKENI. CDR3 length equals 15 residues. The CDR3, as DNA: TGTGCCAGCTCACAACAGGGAACTGAGGGCTATGGCTACACCTTC. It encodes CASSQQGTEGYGYTF. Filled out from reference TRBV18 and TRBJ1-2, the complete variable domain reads NAGVMQNPRHLVRRRGQEARLRCSPMKGHSHVYWYRQLPEEGLKFMVYLQKENIIDESGMPKERFSAEFPKEGPSILRIQQVVRGDSAAYFCASSQQGTEGYGYTFGSGTRLTVV.

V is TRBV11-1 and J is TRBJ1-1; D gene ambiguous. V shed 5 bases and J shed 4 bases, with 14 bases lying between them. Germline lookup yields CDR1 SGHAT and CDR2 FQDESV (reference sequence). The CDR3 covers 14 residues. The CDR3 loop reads CASSPLTSGTEAFF. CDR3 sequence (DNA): TGTGCCAGCAGCCCCTTAACTAGTGGCACTGAAGCTTTCTTT. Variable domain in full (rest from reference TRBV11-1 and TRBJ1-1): EAEVAQSPRYKITEKSQAVAFWCDPISGHATLYWYRQILGQGPELLVQFQDESVVDDSQLPKDRFSAERLKGVDSTLKIQPAELGDSAMYLCASSPLTSGTEAFFGQGTRLTVV.

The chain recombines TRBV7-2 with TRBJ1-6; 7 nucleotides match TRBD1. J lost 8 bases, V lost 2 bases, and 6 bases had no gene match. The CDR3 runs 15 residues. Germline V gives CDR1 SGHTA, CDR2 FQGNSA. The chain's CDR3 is CASSLRGGMDSPLHF. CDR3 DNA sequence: TGTGCCAGCAGCTTACGAGGGGGCATGGATTCACCCCTCCACTTT. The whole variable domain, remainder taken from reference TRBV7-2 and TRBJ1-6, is GAGVSQSPSNKVTEKGKDVELRCDPISGHTALYWYRQSLGQGLEFLIYFQGNSAPDKSGLPSDRFSAERTGGSVSTLTIQRTQQEDSAVYLCASSLRGGMDSPLHFGNGTRLTVT.

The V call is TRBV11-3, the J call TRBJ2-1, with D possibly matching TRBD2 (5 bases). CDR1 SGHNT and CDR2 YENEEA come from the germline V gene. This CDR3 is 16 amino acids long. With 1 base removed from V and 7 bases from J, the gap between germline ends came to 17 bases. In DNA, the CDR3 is TGTGCCAGCAGCTTAGTATCTAGCCACGGCTCGAATGAGCAGTTCTTC. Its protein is CASSLVSSHGSNEQFF.

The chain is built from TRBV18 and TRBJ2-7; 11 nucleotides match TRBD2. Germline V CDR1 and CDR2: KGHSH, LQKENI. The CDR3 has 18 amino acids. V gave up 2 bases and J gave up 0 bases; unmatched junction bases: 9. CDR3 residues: CASSPSPGLAESSYEQYF. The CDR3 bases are TGTGCCAGCTCACCAAGCCCGGGACTAGCGGAGAGCTCCTACGAGCAGTACTTC.

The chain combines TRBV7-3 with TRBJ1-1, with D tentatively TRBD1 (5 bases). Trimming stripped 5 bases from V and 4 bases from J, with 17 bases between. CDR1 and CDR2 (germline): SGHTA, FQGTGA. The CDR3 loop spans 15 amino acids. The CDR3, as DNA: TGTGCCAGCAGCCCTCACCCCGCGGGGGGCACTGAAGCTTTCTTT. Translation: CASSPHPAGGTEAFF.

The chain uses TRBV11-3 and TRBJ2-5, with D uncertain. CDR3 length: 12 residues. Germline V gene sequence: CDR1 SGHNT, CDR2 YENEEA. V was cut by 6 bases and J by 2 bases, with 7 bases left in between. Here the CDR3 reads CASSSYQETQYF. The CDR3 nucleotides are TGTGCCAGCAGTTCGTATCAAGAGACCCAGTACTTC.